This T cell receptor beta chain was retrieved from a study of T cell responses to AZD1222 COVID-19 vaccine. Study outcomes and limitations: Repertoire sampling was restricted to post-peak T cell response timepoints.

The method was immunoSEQ multiplex PCR; TCRdb's version includes in-frame clones alone and lacks a portion of them. Here the sample spans 130,000 or so clones, approximately 85% being singletons. Points on this clone: Its antigen is undetermined.

With V trimmed by 3 bases and J by 4 bases, 7 bases remained unmatched. CDR1 and CDR2 from the germline V gene are SGHAT and FQNNGV. This CDR3 is built from 16 residues. The V gene is TRBV11-2, the J gene TRBJ2-2, with 8 bases matching TRBD1. The starting material was peripheral blood, obtained 28 days after the second dose of the MenACWY control vaccine. The receptor comes from an adult who received the MenACWY meningococcal vaccine as a control. CDR3 sequence reads: CASSFGADRGTGELFF. The CDR3 DNA follows: TGTGCCAGCAGCTTTGGGGCCGACAGGGGCACCGGGGAGCTGTTTTTT.